This T cell receptor beta chain came from a study of beta chain features in type 1 diabetes. Findings of the study overall: Cells expressing TCR highly could be over-represented by cDNA sequencing. For Type 1 diabetes patients, all four CD4+ subsets carried TCRB CDR3s that were moderately but significantly shorter. Patients with type 1 diabetes carried fewer insertions and had more deletions at their VDJ junctions.

This clone was detected only a few times. Its antigen remains unknown. This sample also contains other DNA sequences that code for the same CDR3. Sorting with CD45RO/CCR7/CD25/CD127/CD95/CD27 yielded naive, central memory, regulatory and stem-like memory CD4+ cells. The study reverse transcribed the entire isolated RNA, so it sequenced expressed TCRB transcripts. Profiled with immunoSEQ multiplex PCR; TCRdb holds only in-frame clones, not every one. Among 630,000 or so clones listed, over 11% were seen once. The CDR3 length is 11 residues. Germline V gives CDR1 SGDLS, CDR2 YYNGEE. The V end lost 3 bases, the J end lost 0 bases, and 0 bases lay between the germline ends.

The receptor was isolated from a man aged 18-30 years with type 1 diabetes. The chain is built from TRBV9 and TRBJ2-5; D is unclear. Sequencing was carried out using naive CD4+ T cells from blood. The CDR3 spells CASSDQETQYF. Written as DNA, the CDR3 is TGTGCCAGCAGCGACCAAGAGACCCAGTACTTC.